The 20 T cell receptor beta chains reported below all come from one sample, sequenced in a study of shared clonotypes between healthy human individuals. Produced via immunoSEQ multiplex PCR; TCRdb's table is partial and in-frame only. The sample lists about 490,000 clones; 60% to 85% were seen once. The sample consisted of PBMCs. These TCRs come from a woman aged 40 to 49 in good health. Some clones in this sample may be carry-over from other donors' samples.

This rearrangement joins TRBV15 to TRBJ1-2; D uncertain. The CDR3 sequence is 13 residues long. The germline V and J ends were trimmed by 1 base and 3 bases, with 6 bases remaining between them. CDR1 is LNHNV and CDR2 is YYDKDF in the germline V gene (reference sequence). CDR3 nucleotide sequence: TGTGCCACCAGCAGAGGGGTGGACTATGGCTACACCTTC. Encoded protein: CATSRGVDYGYTF.

The chain combines TRBV9 with TRBJ2-1; D remains ambiguous. CDR1 and CDR2 (germline): SGDLS, YYNGEE. The CDR3 contains 12 residues. V lost 3 bases, J lost 7 bases, and 8 bases lay in between. Written as DNA, the CDR3 is TGTGCCAGCAGCGCAGCTCTGAATGAGCAGTTCTTC. It encodes CASSAALNEQFF.

This clone was detected only once. V usage is TRBV7-8 and J usage is TRBJ2-7; 9 nucleotides line up with TRBD2. With V trimmed by 7 bases and J by 0 bases, 4 bases remained unmatched. Germline V gives CDR1 SGHVS, CDR2 FQNEAQ. This CDR3 has 14 residues. The CDR3 DNA reads TGTGCCAGCACGATAGCGGGAGACTCCTACGAGCAGTACTTC. It is translated as CASTIAGDSYEQYF.

This chain connects TRBV7-2 to TRBJ1-2; no reliable D call. V dropped 4 bases and J dropped 5 bases, with 11 bases sitting between them. Germline CDR1 reads SGHTA; CDR2 reads FQGNSA. The CDR3 is made up of 13 amino acids. The CDR3 DNA follows: TGTGCCAGCAGCTCGAGACAAGGATATGGCTACACCTTC. As protein: CASSSRQGYGYTF. The full variable domain, with the rest looked up from reference TRBV7-2 and TRBJ1-2, is GAGVSQSPSNKVTEKGKDVELRCDPISGHTALYWYRQSLGQGLEFLIYFQGNSAPDKSGLPSDRFSAERTGGSVSTLTIQRTQQEDSAVYLCASSSRQGYGYTFGSGTRLTVV.

The CDR3 bases are TGTGCCAGCAGCCCCATGCTCCGACTAGATACGCAGTATTTT. The encoded protein is CASSPMLRLDTQYF. The chain has TRBV2 and TRBJ2-3; no clear D. This CDR3 is built from 14 residues. V dropped 6 bases and J dropped 5 bases, with 15 bases sitting between them. Germline assignment: CDR1 SNHLY and CDR2 FYNNEI.

The chain links TRBV7-9 to TRBJ2-7; D may correspond to TRBD1 or TRBD2 (6 bases each). Per germline, CDR1 SEHNR and CDR2 FQNEAQ (reference sequence). Trimming removed 1 base at V and 0 bases at J, with 10 bases between. This CDR3 comprises 15 residues. CDR3 bases: TGTGCCAGCAGCTTAGGGACGGGGGCCTCCTACGAGCAGTACTTC. Its translation is CASSLGTGASYEQYF.

Comment on this clone: The junction does not match germline at one end; this may be a read error. V is TRBV9 and J is TRBJ2-7, with D unclear. This CDR3 comprises 15 residues. Germline CDR1 reads SGDLS; CDR2 reads YYNGEE. Here the CDR3 DNA reads TGTGCCAACAGCGTAGAAGTGGGCCGACCCTACGAGCAGTACTTC. Translating it yields CANSVEVGRPYEQYF.

There are many counts of this clone. The chain carries TRBV7-9 and TRBJ1-5; D gene uncertain. Trimming shortened V by 1 base and J by 2 bases, and 9 bases separated the two germline ends. CDR1 is SEHNR and CDR2 is FQNEAQ in the germline V gene (reference sequence). This CDR3 spans 15 amino acids. CDR3 nucleotide sequence: TGTGCCAGCAGCTTAGATGGTTCCGGCAATCAGCCCCAGCATTTT. Amino acid sequence: CASSLDGSGNQPQHF. Full variable domain (missing parts from reference TRBV7-9 and TRBJ1-5): DTGVSQNPRHKITKRGQNVTFRCDPISEHNRLYWYRQTLGQGPEFLTYFQNEAQLEKSRLLSDRFSAERPKGSFSTLEIQRTEQGDSAMYLCASSLDGSGNQPQHFGDGTRLSIL.

The chain couples TRBV28 to TRBJ1-2; D is possibly TRBD1 (5 bases). The CDR3 loop spans 13 amino acids. Per germline, CDR1 MDHEN and CDR2 SYDVKM. V gave up 6 bases and J gave up 4 bases, with 12 bases separating them. The DNA for the CDR3 is TGTGCCAGCAGACCCAGGGTCGGCTATGGCTACACCTTC. Its translation: CASRPRVGYGYTF.

The chain employs TRBV5-4 and TRBJ1-3; 9 bases agree with TRBD1. Germline V lookup: CDR1 SGHNT, CDR2 YYREEE (reference sequence). V gave up 7 bases and J gave up 3 bases; unmatched junction bases: 5. The CDR3 spans 14 residues. CDR3 coding DNA: TGTGCCAGCGAAGACAGGGGGTATGGAAACACCATATATTTT. It encodes CASEDRGYGNTIYF.

This clone was seen more than once but under ten times. The same CDR3 can be traced to other DNA sequences in this sample. The chain combines TRBV7-2 with TRBJ1-2; D not resolved. There are 14 residues in the CDR3. The germline V and J ends were trimmed by 2 bases and 3 bases, with 10 bases remaining between them. Germline CDR1 and CDR2: SGHTA and FQGNSA. The DNA of the CDR3 is TGTGCCAGCAGCTTAACACCTCCTGACTATGGCTACACCTTC. This translates into CASSLTPPDYGYTF.

The rearrangement joins TRBV27 to TRBJ1-1; tentative D call: TRBD1 (6 bases). Germline values: CDR1 MNHEY, CDR2 SMNVEV (reference sequence). The CDR3 has 16 amino acids. Trimming left V 4 bases short and J 6 bases short, with 21 bases between. CDR3 bases: TGTGCCAGCAGTTCACAGAGAACAGGGTTTAGCGCTGAAGCTTTCTTT. The encoded protein is CASSSQRTGFSAEAFF.

This rearrangement joins TRBV5-5 to TRBJ2-1; no clear D. This CDR3 region has 15 residues. Germline V gene data show CDR1 as SGHKS and CDR2 as YYEKEE (reference sequence). V was trimmed by 0 bases and J by 4 bases, leaving 11 bases between them. The CDR3 sequence: CASSLDYKDYNEQFF. The DNA for the CDR3 is TGTGCCAGCAGCTTGGACTACAAGGATTACAATGAGCAGTTCTTC.

DNA of the CDR3: TGTGCCAGCTCACGTGGTTCCGCCGGCTACACCTTC. Encoded protein: CASSRGSAGYTF. The chain carries TRBV18 and TRBJ1-2; no reliable D call. V lost 4 bases and J lost 8, with 11 bases in between. Germline V gene lookup returns CDR1 KGHSH and CDR2 LQKENI. The CDR3 covers 12 residues.

The genes are TRBV28 and TRBJ1-4, with D perhaps TRBD1 (5 bases). The germline V gene has CDR1 MDHEN and CDR2 SYDVKM. This CDR3 has 15 residues. V gave up 7 bases and J gave up 8 bases, with 20 bases separating them. The CDR3 DNA sequence: TGTGCCAGCAAGGAGAAAACAGGTCCCTGGGAAAAACTGTTTTTT. It codes for CASKEKTGPWEKLFF.

The chain couples TRBV27 to TRBJ1-5; D is uncertain. The CDR3 totals 16 residues. V lost 1 base to trimming and J lost 2 bases, with 12 bases between them. CDR1 and CDR2 from the germline V gene are MNHEY and SMNVEV (reference sequence). The CDR3, as DNA: TGTGCCAGCAGTTTATACTCGGGTTATGGCAATCAGCCCCAGCATTTT. Its protein product is CASSLYSGYGNQPQHF.

As to this clone: The likely explanation is a read error, given a far larger clone one base away. This sample includes further DNA sequences coding for the same CDR3. The J gene is TRBJ2-2, the V gene TRBV4-3; the match to TRBD2 covers 7 bases. The V gene end was trimmed by 0 bases and the J gene end by 8 bases; junction bases not matched to a gene: 12. The CDR3 runs to 17 residues. Germline V gene sequence: CDR1 LGHNA, CDR2 YSLEER. DNA for the CDR3: TGCGCCAGCAGCCAAGATTCATGGGCGGGGGTCGCAGGGGAGCTGTTTTTT. Its translation is CASSQDSWAGVAGELFF.

The rearrangement links TRBV30 to TRBJ2-7; D uncertain. CDR3 length: 11 amino acids. CDR1 is GTSNPN, CDR2 SVGIG, per germline (reference sequence). Trimming stripped 2 bases from V and 5 bases from J, with 7 bases between. CDR3 residues: CAWSKGDEQYF. The CDR3 bases are TGTGCCTGGAGTAAAGGCGACGAGCAGTACTTC. The full variable domain, its missing parts supplied by reference TRBV30 and TRBJ2-7, is SQTIHQWPATLVQPVGSPLSLECTVEGTSNPNLYWYRQAAGRGLQLLFYSVGIGQISSEVPQNLSASRPQDRQFILSSKKLLLSDSGFYLCAWSKGDEQYFGPGTRLTVT.

This rearrangement joins TRBV2 to TRBJ2-1; either TRBD1 or TRBD2 may supply D (6 bases each). V dropped 5 bases and J dropped 6 bases, with 17 bases sitting between them. CDR3 size: 15 residues. CDR1 and CDR2 (germline): SNHLY, FYNNEI. The CDR3: CASSLQGGGANEQFF. CDR3 DNA: TGTGCCAGCAGTTTACAGGGAGGTGGGGCCAATGAGCAGTTCTTC.

This chain links TRBV10-3 with TRBJ2-7; 12 bases align to TRBD2. Germline loops: CDR1 ENHRY, CDR2 SYGVKD. After removal of 6 bases from V and 4 bases from J, the junction contained 4 bases not matched to a gene. The CDR3 runs 14 residues. The CDR3 protein is CAIRWTSGNYEQYF. The CDR3 DNA follows: TGTGCCATCAGGTGGACTAGCGGGAATTACGAGCAGTACTTC.